This is a list of T cell receptor beta chains from one sample in a study of blood T cell repertoires in COVID-19. The assay was immunoSEQ multiplex PCR, and TCRdb's table has in-frame clones only and misses some. The table has 250,000 to 300,000 clones, 86% seen once. Sequences were obtained from peripheral blood. The receptors shown here come from a woman in her 70s with COVID-19, enrolled during active disease. CDR3s include the opening cysteine and the closing phenylalanine or tryptophan. D genes are given only for firm matches. A clone size is listed for some rows: how often the clone was seen (once, few, many), or a class if it is expanded.

j_call clone_size v_call d_call cdr3_nt cdr3_aa
TRBJ1-1 NA TRBV19 NA TGTGCCAGTAGTATAGCAGTCCAGAACACTGAAGCTTTCTTT CASSIAVQNTEAFF
TRBJ1-6 NA TRBV7-2 NA TGTGCCAGCAGCTTAAATTCAAATTCACCCCTCCACTTT CASSLNSNSPLHF
TRBJ2-7 NA TRBV5-1 NA TGCGCCAGCAGCTTGAAAAGCCCGGGAAACGAGCAGTACTTC CASSLKSPGNEQYF
TRBJ2-3 once TRBV19 NA TGTGCCAGTAAGGGGGGGCCTTCGACAGATACGCAGTATTTT CASKGGPSTDTQYF
TRBJ2-1 NA TRBV6-2/TRBV6-3 TRBD2 TGTGCCAGCAGCCTCGCAAGCGGGGATTACAATGAGCAGTTCTTC CASSLASGDYNEQFF
TRBJ1-1 NA TRBV14 NA TGTGCCAGCAGCCGGGAGTACGGGACTGAAGCTTTCTTT CASSREYGTEAFF
TRBJ2-3 NA TRBV29-1 TRBD2 TGCAGCGTTGAAGGGCCCCGGGGCGGGGGGGCCACAGATACGCAGTATTTT CSVEGPRGGGATDTQYF
TRBJ2-2 once TRBV7-3 TRBD2 TGTGCCAGCAGCCTCACGGAGCGGGGGAGCACCGGGGAGCTGTTTTTT CASSLTERGSTGELFF
TRBJ2-1 NA TRBV10-3 TRBD1 TGTGCCATCAGTTTAGGACAGGGTGAGCAGTTCTTC CAISLGQGEQFF
TRBJ1-4 NA TRBV9 TRBD1 TGTGCCAGCAGCGTAGGGGGACAGCAAGAAAAACTGTTTTTT CASSVGGQQEKLFF
TRBJ1-1 NA TRBV6-1 NA TGTGCCAGCAGTGAATTCCAGCGGAACACTGAAGCTTTCTTT CASSEFQRNTEAFF
TRBJ1-2 NA TRBV5-1 NA TGCGCCAGCAGCTTGAATCTCTCCGGCTACACCTTC CASSLNLSGYTF
TRBJ2-2 NA TRBV2 TRBD1 TGTGCCAGCTCTAGGACAGGGAACACCGGGGAGCTGTTTTTT CASSRTGNTGELFF
TRBJ2-2 NA TRBV10-1 NA TGCGCCAGCAGTGAACAGGGTGGGGAGCTGTTTTTT CASSEQGGELFF
TRBJ1-1 NA TRBV12-3/TRBV12-4 NA TGTGCCAGCAGTTTAGGTCCCTCACAAGAAGCTTTCTTT CASSLGPSQEAFF
TRBJ2-1 once TRBV14 TRBD1 TGTGCCAGCAGCTATCTAGGACAGGGTACTTACAATGAGCAGTTCTTC CASSYLGQGTYNEQFF
TRBJ2-3 NA TRBV9 NA TGTGCCAGCAGCCCCCGGACTAGCACAGATACGCAGTATTTT CASSPRTSTDTQYF